This TCR beta chain derives from a study of blood T cell repertoires in COVID-19. Trimming took 2 bases from V and 8 from J, leaving 15 bases between them. Germline V gene data show CDR1 as SGHVS and CDR2 as FQNEAQ. The CDR3 loop spans 14 amino acids. Method: immunoSEQ multiplex PCR; TCRdb's copy keeps in-frame clones and lacks some. The table lists approximately 140,000 clones, under 90% of them singletons. This TCR was recovered from a human donor in a cohort sampled during active COVID-19. This rearrangement joins TRBV7-8 to TRBJ1-2, with D maybe TRBD1 (5 bases). Sample: peripheral blood. The CDR3 nucleotides read TGTGCCAGCAGCTTAAGTGCCAGGGTGGAGGGCTACACCTTC. Translating gives CASSLSARVEGYTF.